At least ten counts were recorded for the clone carrying this TCR beta chain. Its ends do not fully match the called genes, so a read error is possible. In germline, CDR1 is SGHRS, CDR2 YFSETQ. This CDR3 has 12 residues. The sample originates from a study of regulatory T cells in long-lasting Graves disease. Arm-PCR of CDR3 regions and iRepertoire HTBI primers were used to build TCR beta libraries. TCRdb itself ran the multiplex PCR reads through MiXCR, one entry per CDR3 protein. The sample lists roughly 560,000 distinct CDR3 sequences; roughly 16% were seen once. Time point specified: newly diagnosed GD, antithyroid drugs for less than 3 months. RNA extracted from PBMCs served as the sequencing template. This same sample was also part of a study on T cells in Graves' hyperthyroidism and ophthalmopathy.

The receptor was isolated from a woman aged 35-60 years with Graves disease. The specimen comprised peripheral blood mononuclear cells (PBMCs), sampled at new diagnosis, from a patient treated with antithyroid drugs. The chain recombines TRBV5-1 with TRBJ2-3; D gene ambiguous. CDR3 region: CASSLNTDTQYF. CDR3 in DNA: TGTGCCAGCAGCCTGAACACAGATACGCAGTATTTT.